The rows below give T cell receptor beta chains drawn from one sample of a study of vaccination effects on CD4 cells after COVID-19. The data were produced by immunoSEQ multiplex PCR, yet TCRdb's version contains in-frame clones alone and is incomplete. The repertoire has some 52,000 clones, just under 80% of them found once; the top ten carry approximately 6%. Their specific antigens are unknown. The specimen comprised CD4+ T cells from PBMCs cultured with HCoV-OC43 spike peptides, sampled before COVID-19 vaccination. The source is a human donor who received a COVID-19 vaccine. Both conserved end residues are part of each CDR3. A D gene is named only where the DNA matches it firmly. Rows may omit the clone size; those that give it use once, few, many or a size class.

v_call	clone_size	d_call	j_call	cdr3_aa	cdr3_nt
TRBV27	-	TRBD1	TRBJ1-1	CASSLSGTGGSTEAFF	TGTGCCAGCAGTTTGTCCGGGACAGGGGGTTCTACTGAAGCTTTCTTT
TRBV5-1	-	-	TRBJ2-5	CASSRSSRGLETQYF	TGCGCCAGCAGTCGCTCTAGTAGGGGGTTGGAGACCCAGTACTTC
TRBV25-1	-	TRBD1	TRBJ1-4	CASSPRDREEKLFF	TGTGCCAGCAGTCCGCGGGACAGGGAAGAAAAACTGTTTTTT
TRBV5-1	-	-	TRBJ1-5	CASRDNYSNQPQHF	TGCGCCAGCAGGGACAATTATAGCAATCAGCCCCAGCATTTT
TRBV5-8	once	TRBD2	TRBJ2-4	CASPRGLSGAGQRGYF	TGTGCCAGCCCCCGGGGCCTAAGCGGGGCCGGTCAAAGAGGGTACTTC
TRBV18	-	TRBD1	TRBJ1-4	CASSLGQGNEKLFF	TGTGCCAGCTCACTCGGACAGGGTAATGAAAAACTGTTTTTT
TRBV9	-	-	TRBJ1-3	CASSASRGPSGNTIYF	TGTGCCAGCTCCGCGAGCCGGGGGCCTTCTGGAAACACCATATATTTT
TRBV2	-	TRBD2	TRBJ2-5	CASSVSLASETQYF	TGTGCCAGCAGTGTATCACTAGCGTCAGAGACCCAGTACTTC
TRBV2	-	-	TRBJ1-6	CASRTANSPLHF	TGTGCCAGCAGGACAGCTAATTCACCCCTCCACTTT
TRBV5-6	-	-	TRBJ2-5	CASSLTGGPQETQYF	TGTGCCAGCAGCTTGACCGGGGGTCCTCAAGAGACCCAGTACTTC
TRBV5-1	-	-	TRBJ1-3	CASSLGSSGNTIYF	TGCGCCAGCAGCTTGGGCAGCTCTGGAAACACCATATATTTT
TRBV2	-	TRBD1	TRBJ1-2	CASSVDRGSNYGYTF	TGTGCCAGCAGCGTGGACAGGGGGTCTAACTATGGCTACACCTTC
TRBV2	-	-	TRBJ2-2	CASRRLVKVTGELFF	TGTGCCAGCAGAAGACTAGTTAAGGTCACCGGGGAGCTGTTTTTT
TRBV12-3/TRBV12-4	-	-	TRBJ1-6	CASSRTANSPLHF	TGTGCCAGCAGCCGAACCGCTAATTCACCCCTCCACTTT
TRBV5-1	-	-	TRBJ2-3	CASSFGLASDTQYF	TGCGCCAGCAGCTTCGGCCTAGCTTCTGATACGCAGTATTTT
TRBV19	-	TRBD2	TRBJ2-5	CASSIDNAGGPGETQYF	TGTGCCAGTAGTATAGATAACGCGGGGGGGCCTGGTGAGACCCAGTACTTC
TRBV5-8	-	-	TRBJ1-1	CASPTNMDGRKNTEAFF	TGTGCCAGCCCGACTAATATGGATGGGAGAAAGAACACTGAAGCTTTCTTT
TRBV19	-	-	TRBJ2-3	CATNEGTDTQYF	TGTGCCACTAATGAGGGGACAGATACGCAGTATTTT
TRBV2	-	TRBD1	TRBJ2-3	CASRETGGKDTQYF	TGTGCCAGCAGGGAGACAGGGGGCAAAGATACGCAGTATTTT
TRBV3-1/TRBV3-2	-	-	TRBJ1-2	CASSPSATDYYGYTF	TGTGCCAGCAGCCCCTCTGCGACAGACTACTATGGCTACACCTTC
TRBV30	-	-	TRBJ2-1	CAWSVRVAINEQFF	TGTGCCTGGAGTGTACGGGTAGCAATCAATGAGCAGTTCTTC
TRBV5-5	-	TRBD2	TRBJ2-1	CASNPLAGSSYNEQFF	TGTGCCAGCAACCCACTAGCGGGGAGCTCCTACAATGAGCAGTTCTTC
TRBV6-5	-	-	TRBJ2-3	CASSNSVRSTDTQYF	TGTGCCAGCAGCAACAGCGTACGTAGCACAGATACGCAGTATTTT
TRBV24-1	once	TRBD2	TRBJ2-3	CATSRGGDTDTQYF	TGTGCCACCAGCCGCGGGGGAGACACAGATACGCAGTATTTT
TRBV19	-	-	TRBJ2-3	CASSIRTSTDTQYF	TGTGCCAGTAGTATTCGGACTAGCACAGATACGCAGTATTTT
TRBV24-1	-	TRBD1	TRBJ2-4	CATSDPGDSPYIQYF	TGTGCCACCAGTGACCCCGGGGACAGTCCTTACATTCAGTACTTC
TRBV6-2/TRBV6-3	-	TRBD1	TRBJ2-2	CASSDRGRATGELFF	TGTGCCAGCAGCGACAGGGGGCGCGCCACCGGGGAGCTGTTTTTT
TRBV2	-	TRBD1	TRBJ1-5	CASTRQGVNQPQHF	TGTGCCAGCACGCGCCAGGGGGTCAATCAGCCCCAGCATTTT
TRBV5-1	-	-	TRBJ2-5	CASSFNGETQYF	TGCGCCAGCAGCTTTAACGGGGAGACCCAGTACTTC
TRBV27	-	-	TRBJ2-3	CASSLTRITSTDTQYF	TGTGCCAGCAGTTTAACAAGGATAACTAGCACAGATACGCAGTATTTT
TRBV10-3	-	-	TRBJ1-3	CAISELGTLSGNTIYF	TGTGCCATCAGTGAACTCGGGACACTCTCTGGAAACACCATATATTTT
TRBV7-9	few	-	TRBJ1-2	CASSLGYMNGYTF	TGTGCCAGCAGCTTAGGTTACATGAATGGCTACACCTTC
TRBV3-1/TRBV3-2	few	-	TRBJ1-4	CASSRDLGGVNEKLFF	TGTGCCAGCAGCCGCGATCTAGGGGGGGTAAATGAAAAACTGTTTTTT
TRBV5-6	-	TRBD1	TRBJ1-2	CASSSPGQGRGYGYTF	TGTGCCAGCAGCTCCCCGGGACAGGGGAGAGGCTATGGCTACACCTTC
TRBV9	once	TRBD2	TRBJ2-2	CASSVGSGGPPRGELFF	TGTGCCAGCAGCGTAGGTAGCGGGGGGCCTCCCCGTGGGGAGCTGTTTTTT
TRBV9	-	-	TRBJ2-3	CASSVQIEADTQYF	TGTGCCAGCAGCGTTCAGATAGAAGCGGATACGCAGTATTTT
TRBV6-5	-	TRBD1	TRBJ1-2	CASRRDRDNYGYTF	TGTGCCAGCAGACGGGACAGGGACAACTATGGCTACACCTTC
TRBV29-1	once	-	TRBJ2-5	CSVEGWAQETQYF	TGCAGCGTTGAGGGGTGGGCTCAAGAGACCCAGTACTTC
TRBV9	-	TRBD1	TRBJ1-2	CASSVEPGTGGSGYTF	TGTGCCAGCAGCGTAGAGCCCGGGACAGGGGGCTCTGGCTACACCTTC